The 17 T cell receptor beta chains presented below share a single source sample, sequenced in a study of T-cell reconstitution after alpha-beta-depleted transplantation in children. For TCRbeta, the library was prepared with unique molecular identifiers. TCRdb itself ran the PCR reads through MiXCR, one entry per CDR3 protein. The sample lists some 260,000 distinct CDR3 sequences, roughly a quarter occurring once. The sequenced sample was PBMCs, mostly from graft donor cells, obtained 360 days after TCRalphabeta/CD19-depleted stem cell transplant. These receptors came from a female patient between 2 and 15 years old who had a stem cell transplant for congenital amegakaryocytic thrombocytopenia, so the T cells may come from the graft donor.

The CDR3 is CSASRGGPTDTQYF. CDR3 DNA sequence: TGCAGTGCTAGTCGGGGCGGGCCCACAGATACGCAGTATTTT. The chain is built from TRBV20-1 and TRBJ2-3; D possibly matches TRBD1 or TRBD2 (5 bases each). Looked up from germline, CDR1 is DFQATT and CDR2 is SNEGSKA (reference sequence). V gave up 3 bases and J gave up 2 bases, with 12 bases separating them. The CDR3 has 14 residues.

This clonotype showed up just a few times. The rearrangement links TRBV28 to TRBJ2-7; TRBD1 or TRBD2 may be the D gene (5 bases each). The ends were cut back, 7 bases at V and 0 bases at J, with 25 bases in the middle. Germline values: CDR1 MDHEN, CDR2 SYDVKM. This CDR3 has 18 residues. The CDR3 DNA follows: TGTGCCAGCACTTCATCCCTGACGGGGCAGGCGCTCTCCTACGAGCAGTACTTC. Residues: CASTSSLTGQALSYEQYF.

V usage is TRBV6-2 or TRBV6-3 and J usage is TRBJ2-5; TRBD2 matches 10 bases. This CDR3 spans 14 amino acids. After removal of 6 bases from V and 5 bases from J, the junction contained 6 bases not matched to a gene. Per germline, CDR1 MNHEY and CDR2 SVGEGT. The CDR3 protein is CASRGLAARETQYF. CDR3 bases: TGTGCCAGCAGAGGACTAGCGGCTAGGGAGACCCAGTACTTC.

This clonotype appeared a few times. CDR3 protein: CASSYSVAGDHGELFF. The DNA of the CDR3 is TGTGCCAGCAGTTACTCTGTAGCGGGAGATCACGGGGAGCTGTTTTTT. The chain has TRBV6-2 or TRBV6-3 and TRBJ2-2; 9 bases are a match to TRBD2. V shed 0 bases and J 7 bases; nucleotides not matched to a gene: 6. Germline CDR1 and CDR2: MNHEY and SVGEGT. This CDR3 is built from 16 residues.

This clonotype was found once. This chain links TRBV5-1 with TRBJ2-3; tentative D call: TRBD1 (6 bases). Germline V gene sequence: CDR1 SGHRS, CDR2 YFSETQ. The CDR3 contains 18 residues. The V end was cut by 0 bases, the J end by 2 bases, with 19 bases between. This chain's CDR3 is CASSLDLGQPHFTDTQYF. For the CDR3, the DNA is TGCGCCAGCAGCTTGGACCTAGGACAGCCCCATTTCACAGATACGCAGTATTTT.

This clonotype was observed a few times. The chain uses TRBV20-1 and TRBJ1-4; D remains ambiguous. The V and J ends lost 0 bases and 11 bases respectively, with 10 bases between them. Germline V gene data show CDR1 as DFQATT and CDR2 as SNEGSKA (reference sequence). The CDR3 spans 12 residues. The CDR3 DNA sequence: TGCAGTGCTAGAGACCCTCTCGACAAACTGTTTTTT. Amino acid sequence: CSARDPLDKLFF.

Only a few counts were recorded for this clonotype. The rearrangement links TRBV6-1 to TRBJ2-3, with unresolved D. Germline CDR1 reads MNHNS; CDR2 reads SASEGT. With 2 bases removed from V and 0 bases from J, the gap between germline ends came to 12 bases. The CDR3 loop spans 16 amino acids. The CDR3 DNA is TGTGCCAGCAGTGAATATCGGACGGCTAGCACAGATACGCAGTATTTT. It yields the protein CASSEYRTASTDTQYF.

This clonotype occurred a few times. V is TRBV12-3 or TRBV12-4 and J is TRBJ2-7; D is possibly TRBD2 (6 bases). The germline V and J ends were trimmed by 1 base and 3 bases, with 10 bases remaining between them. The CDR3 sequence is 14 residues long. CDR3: CASSLGSGGYEQYF. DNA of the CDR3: TGTGCCAGCAGTTTAGGTAGCGGTGGCTACGAGCAGTACTTC.

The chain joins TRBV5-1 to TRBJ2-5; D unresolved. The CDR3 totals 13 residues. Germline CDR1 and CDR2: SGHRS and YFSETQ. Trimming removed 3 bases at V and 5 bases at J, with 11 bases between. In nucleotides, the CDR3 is TGCGCCAGCAGCTGGCGTATGAGGGAGACCCAGTACTTC. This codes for CASSWRMRETQYF.

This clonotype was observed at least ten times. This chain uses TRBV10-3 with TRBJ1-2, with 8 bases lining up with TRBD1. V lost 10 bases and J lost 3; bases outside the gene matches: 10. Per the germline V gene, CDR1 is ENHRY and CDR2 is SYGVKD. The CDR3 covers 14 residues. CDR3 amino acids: CATTDMTGDYGYTF. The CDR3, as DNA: TGTGCCACCACCGACATGACAGGGGACTATGGCTACACCTTC.

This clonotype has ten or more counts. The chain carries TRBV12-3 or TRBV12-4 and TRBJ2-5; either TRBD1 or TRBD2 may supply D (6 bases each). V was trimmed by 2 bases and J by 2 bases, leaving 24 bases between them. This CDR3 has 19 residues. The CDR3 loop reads CASSLWSVLAKGEQETQYF. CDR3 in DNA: TGTGCCAGCAGTTTATGGAGTGTCCTAGCGAAGGGGGAACAAGAGACCCAGTACTTC.

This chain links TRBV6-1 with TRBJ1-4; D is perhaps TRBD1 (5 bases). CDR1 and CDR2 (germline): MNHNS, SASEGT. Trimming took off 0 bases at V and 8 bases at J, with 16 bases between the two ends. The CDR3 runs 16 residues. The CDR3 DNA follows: TGTGCCAGCAGTGAAGCCCCAGCGGGACTTGGGGAAAAACTGTTTTTT. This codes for CASSEAPAGLGEKLFF.

The CDR3 reads CATSRDTSGGVSSYNEQFF. The CDR3 DNA is TGTGCCACCAGCAGAGATACTAGCGGGGGCGTTAGCTCCTACAATGAGCAGTTCTTC. This chain connects TRBV15 to TRBJ2-1, with 11 positions matching TRBD2. The germline CDR1 and CDR2 sequences are LNHNV and YYDKDF (reference sequence). V was clipped by 0 bases and J by 0 bases; unmatched bases: 7. CDR3 size: 19 residues.

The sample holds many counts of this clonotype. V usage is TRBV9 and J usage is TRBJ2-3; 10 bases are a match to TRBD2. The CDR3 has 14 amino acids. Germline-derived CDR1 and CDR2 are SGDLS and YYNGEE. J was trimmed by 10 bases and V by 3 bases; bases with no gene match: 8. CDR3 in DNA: TGTGCCAGCAGCGGCCCGGGACTAGCGCAGCCGCAGTATTTT. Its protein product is CASSGPGLAQPQYF.

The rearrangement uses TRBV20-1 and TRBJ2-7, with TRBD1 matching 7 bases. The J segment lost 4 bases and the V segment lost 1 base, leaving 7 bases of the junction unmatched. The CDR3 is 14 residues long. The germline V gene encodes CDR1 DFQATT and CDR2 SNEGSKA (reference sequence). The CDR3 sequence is CSARVAGGKYEQYF. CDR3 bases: TGCAGTGCTAGAGTGGCAGGGGGAAAATACGAGCAGTACTTC.

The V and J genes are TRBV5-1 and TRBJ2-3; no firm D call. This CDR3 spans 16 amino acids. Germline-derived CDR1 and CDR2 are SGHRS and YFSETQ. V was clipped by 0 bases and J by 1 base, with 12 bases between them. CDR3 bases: TGCGCCAGCAGCTTGGAACAGCCTCTCGGCACAGATACGCAGTATTTT. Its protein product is CASSLEQPLGTDTQYF.

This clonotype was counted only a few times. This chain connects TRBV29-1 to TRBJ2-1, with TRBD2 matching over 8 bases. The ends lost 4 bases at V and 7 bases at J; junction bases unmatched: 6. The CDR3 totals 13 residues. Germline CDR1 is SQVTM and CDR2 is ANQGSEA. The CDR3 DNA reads TGCAGCGTTGGAGCGGGAGAGGGTAATGAGCAGTTCTTC. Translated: CSVGAGEGNEQFF.